This T cell receptor (beta chain) was recorded in a study of T-cell reconstitution after alpha-beta-depleted transplantation in children. Study results and caveats: Several hundred graft clones that had expanded were reportedly the source of alpha-beta T cells about two months after transplant. Diversity of TCRbeta at day 60 was high in some patients, arising from surviving recipient T cells and thymic progenitors. Hyperexpanded clones declined; after one year, newly produced T cells mostly supplied diversity.

Unique molecular identifiers were used in preparing the TCRbeta library. TCRdb called the PCR reads again in MiXCR, with one record for every CDR3 protein. Seen here are fewer than 750,000 distinct CDR3 sequences, 20% to 25% observed once, and the top ten hold roughly 15%. Concerning this clonotype: Its specificity is not known.

The trim removed 2 bases at V and 4 bases at J, leaving 3 bases unmatched. The CDR3 is 14 residues long. Germline CDR1 SGHRS, CDR2 YFSETQ. This sample comprised PBMCs, mostly from graft donor cells, obtained 360 days after TCRalphabeta/CD19-depleted stem cell transplant. This sequence joins TRBV5-1 and TRBJ1-3; 7 nucleotides agree with TRBD1. The TCR originated in a boy younger than two who had a stem cell transplant for acute myeloid leukemia, so the T cells may come from the graft donor. Written as DNA, the CDR3 is TGCGCCAGCAGCTTAGGGGGCCCAGGAAACACCATATATTTT. Protein product: CASSLGGPGNTIYF.